The T cell receptor (beta chain) described here comes from a study of blood T cell repertoires in COVID-19. The assay was immunoSEQ multiplex PCR, and TCRdb's table has in-frame clones only and misses some. Counted here are around 100,000 clones, about nine tenths occurring once; the ten biggest clones make up around 5%. V dropped 2 bases and J dropped 2 bases, with 10 bases sitting between them. The CDR3 runs to 16 residues. CDR1 MGHDK and CDR2 SYGVNS come from the germline V gene. This TCR came from a man between 45 and 60 years old with acute or convalescent COVID-19. Sample: peripheral blood. V gene TRBV25-1 combines with J gene TRBJ2-6, with D possibly matching TRBD1 (6 bases). CDR3 nucleotides: TGTGCCAGCAGTGAAACAGGGAAGGCTGGGGCCAACGTCCTGACTTTC. The encoded protein is CASSETGKAGANVLTF.